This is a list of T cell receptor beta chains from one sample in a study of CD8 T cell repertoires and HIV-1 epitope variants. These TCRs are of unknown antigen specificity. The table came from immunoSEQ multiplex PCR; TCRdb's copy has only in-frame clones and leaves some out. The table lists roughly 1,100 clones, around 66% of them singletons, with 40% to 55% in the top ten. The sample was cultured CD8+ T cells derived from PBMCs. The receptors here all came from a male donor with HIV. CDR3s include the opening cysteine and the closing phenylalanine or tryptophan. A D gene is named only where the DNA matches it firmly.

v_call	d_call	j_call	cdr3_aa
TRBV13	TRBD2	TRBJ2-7	CASSSSGSSYEQYF
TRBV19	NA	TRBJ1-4	CASSGRINEKLFF
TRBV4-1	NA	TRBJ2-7	CASSGTNYEQYF
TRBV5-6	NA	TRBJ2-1	CASSLGGRGRYEQFF
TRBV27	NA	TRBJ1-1	CASSPSDTYTEAFF
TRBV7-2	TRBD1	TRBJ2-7	CASSHIAGTGEQYF
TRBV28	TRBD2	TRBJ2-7	CATAGVAGPYEQYF
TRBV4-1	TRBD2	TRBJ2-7	CASSQEGSGRPFEQYF
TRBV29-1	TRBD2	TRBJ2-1	CSVAAGELTYNEQFF
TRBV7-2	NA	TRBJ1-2	CASSPREVAAWGYTF
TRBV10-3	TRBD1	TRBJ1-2	CAIMDRGRGDYGYTF
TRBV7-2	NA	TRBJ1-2	CASSLGVVRGAEGYTF
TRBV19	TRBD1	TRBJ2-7	CASSRGTGPGEQYF
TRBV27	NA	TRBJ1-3	CASSLTAGFGNTIYF
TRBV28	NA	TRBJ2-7	CASSSNYEQYF
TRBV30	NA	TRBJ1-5	CAWSIGTGNQPQHF
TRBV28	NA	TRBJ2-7	CASSRQVTGQYF
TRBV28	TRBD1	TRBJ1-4	CASGQGASEKLFF
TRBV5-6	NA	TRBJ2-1	CASSFADGVLPANEQFF
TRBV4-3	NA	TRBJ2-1	CASSPGTFYNEQFF
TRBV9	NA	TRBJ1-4	CASSPGTAREDEKLFF
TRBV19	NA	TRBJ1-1	CASSQGLEAFF
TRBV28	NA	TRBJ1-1	CASSLLGRTEAFF
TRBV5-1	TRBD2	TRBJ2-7	CASSLVGGSYEQYF
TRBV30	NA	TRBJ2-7	CAGDLTGSEQYF
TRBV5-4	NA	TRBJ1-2	CASVSSVPGKTYGF
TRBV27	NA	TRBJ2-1	CASSPLSYNEQFF
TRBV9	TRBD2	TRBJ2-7	CASSVGLARYSYEQYF
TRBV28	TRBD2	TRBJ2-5	CASTPGGFQETQYF
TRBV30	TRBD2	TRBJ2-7	CAWSVSGYYEQYF
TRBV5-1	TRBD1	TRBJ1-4	CASSSGTGPEKLFF
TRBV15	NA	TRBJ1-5	CATSSSAGNQPQHF
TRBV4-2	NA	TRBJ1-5	CASSQDSNQPQHF
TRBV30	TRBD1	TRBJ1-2	CAPTGGSFYGYTF
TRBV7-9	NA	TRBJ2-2	CASPPWGDTGELFF
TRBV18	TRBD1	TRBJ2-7	CASSPSQGGLYEQYF
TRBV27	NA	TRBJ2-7	CASSLGGSEQYF
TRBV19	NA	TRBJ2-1	CASSGADEQFF
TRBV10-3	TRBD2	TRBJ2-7	CAISGSGNRYEQYF
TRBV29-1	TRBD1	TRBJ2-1	CSVEWYWTGESNEQFF
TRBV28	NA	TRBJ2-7	CASSRQSSYEQYF
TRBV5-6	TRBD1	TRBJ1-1	CASSLGTGFTEAFF
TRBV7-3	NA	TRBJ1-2	CASSLSENSYGYTF
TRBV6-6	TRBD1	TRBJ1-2	CASRPGGHYGYTF
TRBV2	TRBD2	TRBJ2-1	CASGGDYNEQFF
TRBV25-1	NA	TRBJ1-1	CASSESGITEAFF
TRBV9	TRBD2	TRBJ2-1	CASSAGAGWNEQFF
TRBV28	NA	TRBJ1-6	CASSFDVDNSPLHF
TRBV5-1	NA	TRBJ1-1	CASSFGPTGGTEAFF
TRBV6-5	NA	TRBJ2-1	CASSYTGNEQFF
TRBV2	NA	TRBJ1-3	CASSLGLDVSGNTIYF
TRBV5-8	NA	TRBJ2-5	CASSLTSIQETQYF